These 21 T cell receptor beta chains came from one sample sequenced in a study of blood T cell repertoires in COVID-19. Produced via immunoSEQ multiplex PCR; TCRdb's table is partial and in-frame only. The table records roughly 320,000 clones, around 85% of them present only once. The sequenced sample consisted of peripheral blood. These TCRs come from a human donor in a cohort sampled during active COVID-19.

The chain joins TRBV10-3 to TRBJ1-1; D may be TRBD1 (5 bases). The V gene lost 10 bases and the J gene lost 4 bases, with 16 bases spanning the gap. This CDR3 has 13 amino acids. The germline gives CDR1 ENHRY, CDR2 SYGVKD. CDR3 nucleotide sequence: TGTGCCACCATAAGGGGTCTGGGCACTGAAGCTTTCTTT. Translating gives CATIRGLGTEAFF.

This clone was detected once. The germline gene is not matched at one end of the junction; a read error may be the cause. The chain has TRBV13 and TRBJ2-7; D gene ambiguous. The germline V gene encodes CDR1 PRHDT and CDR2 FYEKMQ (reference sequence). This CDR3 has 15 residues. Here the CDR3 reads CASSVGSGPTYEQYF. Here the CDR3 DNA reads TGTGCCAGCAGCGTAGGATCAGGTCCTACCTACGAGCAGTACTTC. Based on the CDR3 plus reference TRBV13 and TRBJ2-7, the full variable domain is AAGVIQSPRHLIKEKRETATLKCYPIPRHDTVYWYQQGPGQDPQFLISFYEKMQSDKGSIPDRFSAQQFSDYHSELNMSSLELGDSALYFCASSVGSGPTYEQYFGPGTRLTVT.

This clone was observed a handful of times. The chain has TRBV20-1 and TRBJ2-7; D gene uncertain. The CDR3 has 10 residues. Germline values: CDR1 DFQATT, CDR2 SNEGSKA (reference sequence). Between the trimmed V and J ends, which lost 5 bases and 5 bases, there was a span of 7 bases. DNA of the CDR3: TGCAGTGCTGAGGCCCACGAGCAGTACTTC. Amino acids: CSAEAHEQYF.

V gene TRBV14 combines with J gene TRBJ2-3; tentative D call: TRBD1 (6 bases). CDR1 and CDR2 from the germline V gene are SGHDN and FVKESK. V was clipped by 4 bases and J by 6 bases, with 8 bases between them. This CDR3 is 12 amino acids long. In DNA form, the CDR3 reads TGTGCCAGCAGCCGTAGGGGGGATACGCAGTATTTT. Translated: CASSRRGDTQYF.

The chain carries TRBV3-1 (or the pseudogene TRBV3-2) and TRBJ1-1; D ambiguous. With 3 bases removed from V and 0 bases from J, the gap between germline ends came to 5 bases. The CDR3 is made up of 13 amino acids. Germline lookup yields CDR1 LGHDT and CDR2 YNNKEL (reference sequence). The CDR3 loop reads CASSQRVNTEAFF. For the CDR3, the DNA is TGTGCCAGCAGCCAGAGAGTGAACACTGAAGCTTTCTTT.

Worth noting for this clone: With only one base between it and a far larger clone, this is likely a read error. The chain uses TRBV7-3 and TRBJ1-6, with 10 bases aligning to TRBD1. The V segment lost 3 bases and the J segment 9 bases; nucleotides outside the gene matches: 2. CDR3 size: 14 residues. Germline loops: CDR1 SGHTA, CDR2 FQGTGA. The DNA of the CDR3 is TGTGCCAGCAGCTTCGGACAGGGGGGTTCACCCCTCCACTTT. This codes for CASSFGQGGSPLHF.

The gene calls are TRBV19 and TRBJ2-2; 7 bases fit TRBD1. Germline V gene data show CDR1 as LNHDA and CDR2 as SQIVND (reference sequence). J was trimmed by 5 bases and V by 5 bases; bases with no gene match: 2. This CDR3 has 13 residues. As DNA, the CDR3 is TGTGCCAGTAGTCTACAGGGGACCGGGGAGCTGTTTTTT. Encoded protein: CASSLQGTGELFF.

The rearrangement joins TRBV3-1 (or the pseudogene TRBV3-2) to TRBJ1-1, with TRBD1 matching 9 bases. The CDR3 is 15 amino acids. J gave up 3 bases and V 3 bases, and 5 bases lay outside the gene matches. Germline CDR1 and CDR2: LGHDT and YNNKEL (reference sequence). In DNA form, the CDR3 reads TGTGCCAGCAGCCACTGGGGACAGGGTGACACTGAAGCTTTCTTT. This gives the protein CASSHWGQGDTEAFF.

The CDR3 DNA reads TGTGCCAGCAGCCAAGGGACAGGGGGCTACAATGAGCAGTTCTTC. This gives the protein CASSQGTGGYNEQFF. This chain uses TRBV14 with TRBJ2-1; TRBD1 agrees at 10 bases. The CDR3 extends over 15 amino acids. The trim removed 1 base at V and 3 bases at J, leaving 0 bases unmatched. The germline V gene encodes CDR1 SGHDN and CDR2 FVKESK. The full variable domain, rest sourced from reference TRBV14 and TRBJ2-1, is EAGVTQFPSHSVIEKGQTVTLRCDPISGHDNLYWYRRVMGKEIKFLLHFVKESKQDESGMPNNRFLAERTGGTYSTLKVQPAELEDSGVYFCASSQGTGGYNEQFFGPGTRLTVL.

This CDR3 is CASRAGESNTDTQYF. The CDR3, as DNA: TGCGCCAGCAGGGCAGGGGAGTCCAACACAGATACGCAGTATTTT. V usage is TRBV5-1 and J usage is TRBJ2-3; D possibly corresponds to TRBD1 (6 bases). The germline CDR1 and CDR2 sequences are SGHRS and YFSETQ. Trimming removed 5 bases at V and 2 bases at J, with 15 bases between. The CDR3 consists of 15 residues.

CDR3 loop: CASSPQLTNTGELFF. Here the CDR3 DNA reads TGTGCCAGCTCACCCCAGTTAACGAACACCGGGGAGCTGTTTTTT. J is TRBJ2-2 and V is TRBV18; D is ambiguous. Looked up from germline, CDR1 is KGHSH and CDR2 is LQKENI. The V end lost 3 bases, the J end lost 0 bases, and 8 bases lay between the germline ends. The CDR3 consists of 15 residues.

The chain is built from TRBV3-1 (or the pseudogene TRBV3-2) and TRBJ2-1, with 12 bases matching TRBD2. This CDR3 comprises 15 residues. Germline values: CDR1 LGHDT, CDR2 YNNKEL (reference sequence). V dropped 4 bases and J dropped 3; count of bases not matched to a gene: 1. The CDR3 DNA reads as TGTGCCAGCAGCCCTAGCGGGGGGGGCTACAATGAGCAGTTCTTC. This codes for CASSPSGGGYNEQFF.

The rearrangement joins TRBV2 to TRBJ1-4, with D possibly matching TRBD1 (6 bases). Trimming took off 7 bases at V and 4 bases at J, with 10 bases between the two ends. CDR3 size: 13 residues. The germline CDR1 and CDR2 sequences are SNHLY and FYNNEI. CDR3 nucleotides: TGTGCCAGCAAAGAGGGGGTTAATGAAAAACTGTTTTTT. It is translated as CASKEGVNEKLFF.

The sample holds a few counts of this clone. The chain links TRBV6-5 to TRBJ1-5, with D tentatively TRBD1 (6 bases). V lost 4 bases and J 3 bases, leaving 10 bases between the germline ends. The CDR3 is made up of 14 amino acids. CDR1 is MNHEY, CDR2 SVGAGI, per germline. The CDR3 spells CASSSDRSNQPQHF. The DNA for the CDR3 is TGTGCCAGCAGTTCCGACAGGTCCAATCAGCCCCAGCATTTT.

The rearrangement links TRBV29-1 to TRBJ2-5; 8 bases line up with TRBD2. The CDR3 has 13 residues. V was clipped by 6 bases and J by 1 base; unmatched bases: 4. Germline CDR1 is SQVTM and CDR2 is ANQGSEA. The CDR3 sequence: CSVLAGTQETQYF. CDR3 DNA: TGCAGCGTCTTAGCGGGGACCCAAGAGACCCAGTACTTC. The variable domain in full, completed from reference TRBV29-1 and TRBJ2-5, reads SAVISQKPSRDICQRGTSLTIQCQVDSQVTMMFWYRQQPGQSLTLIATANQGSEATYESGFVIDKFPISRPNLTFSTLTVSNMSPEDSSIYLCSVLAGTQETQYFGPGTRLLVL.

The chain links TRBV13 to TRBJ1-4; TRBD1 matches at 9 bases. CDR1 is PRHDT, CDR2 FYEKMQ, per germline (reference sequence). Trimming at V came to 4 bases and at J to 8 bases, leaving 5 bases not matched to a gene. There are 14 residues in the CDR3. The CDR3: CASSSGTGNEKLFF. In DNA, the CDR3 is TGTGCCAGCAGCTCCGGGACAGGGAACGAAAAACTGTTTTTT.

There are a few counts of this clone. This chain joins TRBV15 and TRBJ2-1; D might be TRBD2 (6 bases). The germline CDR1 and CDR2 sequences are LNHNV and YYDKDF (reference sequence). The V gene lost 6 bases and the J gene lost 0 bases, with 12 bases spanning the gap. This CDR3 has 15 amino acids. CDR3 loop: CATRAEGNSYNEQFF. The CDR3 DNA is TGTGCCACCAGGGCGGAGGGCAACTCCTACAATGAGCAGTTCTTC.

The rearrangement links TRBV4-2 to TRBJ2-7; TRBD2 agrees at 8 bases. With 1 base clipped from V and 0 bases from J, the junction kept 8 bases outside the gene matches. This CDR3 contains 17 residues. The germline CDR1 and CDR2 sequences are LGHNA and YNFKEQ. The CDR3, as DNA: TGTGCCAGCAGCCAAGTTGGTAGCGGGACCCTCTCCTACGAGCAGTACTTC. Amino acid sequence: CASSQVGSGTLSYEQYF.

The gene calls are TRBV7-8 and TRBJ1-5; D not resolved. Trimming took 3 bases from V and 7 from J, leaving 10 bases between them. The germline gives CDR1 SGHVS, CDR2 FQNEAQ. This CDR3 is 13 amino acids long. CDR3 nucleotides: TGTGCCAGCAGCTTCGACGGAGGACAGCCCCAGCATTTT. Translated, it gives CASSFDGGQPQHF.

A few counts support this clone. The chain's CDR3 is CASSDSQETQYF. The CDR3 nucleotides are TGTGCCAGTAGCGACAGCCAAGAGACCCAGTACTTC. This rearrangement joins TRBV19 to TRBJ2-5, with D possibly TRBD1 on 5 matching bases. Germline V gives CDR1 LNHDA, CDR2 SQIVND (reference sequence). Trimming removed 6 bases from V and 1 base from J, with 6 bases in between. CDR3 length equals 12 residues.

Worth noting for this clone: This may stem from a read error, because a much larger clone lies one nucleotide away. In the same sample, other DNA sequences code for this CDR3. The chain employs TRBV6-4 and TRBJ1-3; tentatively, D is TRBD1 (6 bases). Between the trimmed V and J ends, which lost 4 bases and 3 bases, there was a span of 10 bases. CDR1 and CDR2 (germline): MRHNA, SNTAGT. The CDR3 consists of 14 residues. For the CDR3, the DNA is TGTGCCAGCAGTGTGCAGGGGAGTGGAAACACCATATATTTT. Translated: CASSVQGSGNTIYF.